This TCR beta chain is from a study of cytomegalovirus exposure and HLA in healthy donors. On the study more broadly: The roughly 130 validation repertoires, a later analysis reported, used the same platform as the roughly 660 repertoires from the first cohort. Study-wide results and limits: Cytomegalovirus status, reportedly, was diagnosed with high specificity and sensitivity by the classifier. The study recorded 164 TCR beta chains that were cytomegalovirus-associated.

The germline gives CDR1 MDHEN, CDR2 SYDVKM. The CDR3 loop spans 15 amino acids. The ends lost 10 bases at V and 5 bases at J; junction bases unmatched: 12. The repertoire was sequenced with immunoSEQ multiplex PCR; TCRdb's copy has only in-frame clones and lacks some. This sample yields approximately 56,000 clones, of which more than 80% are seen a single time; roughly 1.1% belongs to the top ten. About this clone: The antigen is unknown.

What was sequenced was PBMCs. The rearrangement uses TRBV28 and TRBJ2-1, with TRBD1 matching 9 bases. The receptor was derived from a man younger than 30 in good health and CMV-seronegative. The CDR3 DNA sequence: TGTGCCACCTTTGTGCCGGGACAGGGCCACAATGAGCAGTTCTTC. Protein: CATFVPGQGHNEQFF. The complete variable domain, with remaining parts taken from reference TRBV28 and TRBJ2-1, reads DVKVTQSSRYLVKRTGEKVFLECVQDMDHENMFWYRQDPGLGLRLIYFSYDVKMKEKGDIPEGYSVSREKKERFSLILESASTNQTSMYLCATFVPGQGHNEQFFGPGTRLTVL.